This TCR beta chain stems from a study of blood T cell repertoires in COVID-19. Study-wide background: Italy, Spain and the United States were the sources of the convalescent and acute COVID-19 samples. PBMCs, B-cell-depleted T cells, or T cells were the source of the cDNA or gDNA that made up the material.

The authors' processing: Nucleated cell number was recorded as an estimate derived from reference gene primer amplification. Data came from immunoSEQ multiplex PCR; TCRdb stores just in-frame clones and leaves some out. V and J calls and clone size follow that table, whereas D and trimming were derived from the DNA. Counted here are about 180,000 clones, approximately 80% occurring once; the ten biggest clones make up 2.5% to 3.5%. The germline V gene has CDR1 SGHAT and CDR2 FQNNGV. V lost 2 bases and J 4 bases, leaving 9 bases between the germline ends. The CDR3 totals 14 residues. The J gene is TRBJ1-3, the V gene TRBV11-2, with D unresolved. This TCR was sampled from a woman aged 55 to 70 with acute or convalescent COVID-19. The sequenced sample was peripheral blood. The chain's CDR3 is CASSLITAGNTIYF. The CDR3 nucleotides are TGTGCCAGCAGCTTAATAACTGCCGGAAACACCATATATTTT. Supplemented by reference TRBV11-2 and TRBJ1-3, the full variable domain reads EAGVAQSPRYKIIEKRQSVAFWCNPISGHATLYWYQQILGQGPKLLIQFQNNGVVDDSQLPKDRFSAERLKGVDSTLKIQPAKLEDSAVYLCASSLITAGNTIYFGEGSWLTVV.